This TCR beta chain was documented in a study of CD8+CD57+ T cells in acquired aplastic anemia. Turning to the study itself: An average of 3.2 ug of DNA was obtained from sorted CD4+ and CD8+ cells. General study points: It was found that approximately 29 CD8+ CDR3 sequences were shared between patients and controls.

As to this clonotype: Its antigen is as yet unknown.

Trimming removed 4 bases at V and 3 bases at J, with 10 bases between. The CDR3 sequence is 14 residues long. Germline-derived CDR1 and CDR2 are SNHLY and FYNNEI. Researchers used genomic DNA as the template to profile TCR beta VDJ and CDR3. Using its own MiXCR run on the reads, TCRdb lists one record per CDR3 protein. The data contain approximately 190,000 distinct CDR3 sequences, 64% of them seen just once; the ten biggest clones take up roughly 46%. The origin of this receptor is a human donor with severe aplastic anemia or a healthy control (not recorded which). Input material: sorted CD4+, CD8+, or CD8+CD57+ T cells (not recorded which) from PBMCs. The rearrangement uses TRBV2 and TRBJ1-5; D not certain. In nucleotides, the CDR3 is TGTGCCAGCAGTGTCAGCGGGGTCAATCAGCCCCAGCATTTT. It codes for CASSVSGVNQPQHF.